This T cell receptor beta chain was obtained from a study of shared T cell receptors in the human thymus. Germline CDR1 is LGHNA and CDR2 is YSLEER. J lost 10 bases, V lost 0 bases, and 7 bases had no gene match. The CDR3 has 16 amino acids. Generated by immunoSEQ multiplex PCR, the TCRdb table keeps only in-frame clones and is missing some. Among 600,000 to 900,000 clones, 80% to 90% were seen once, and the ten largest hold around 0.0094%. These data were also filed under a second study, of human thymus T cells. From that second work: Healthy Finnish infants undergoing corrective surgery for congenital heart defects provided the donor material. The thymus tissue came from resections taken during corrective heart surgery. In unrelated individuals, thymic repertoires overlapped highly, according to related research.

The chain links TRBV4-3 to TRBJ1-6, with 9 nucleotides matching TRBD1. The receptor's source is a girl under three years old with a congenital heart defect. What was sequenced was thymocytes. The CDR3 sequence is CASSQDRDRAHSPLHF. Written as DNA, the CDR3 is TGCGCCAGCAGCCAAGACCGGGACAGGGCACACTCACCCCTCCACTTT.